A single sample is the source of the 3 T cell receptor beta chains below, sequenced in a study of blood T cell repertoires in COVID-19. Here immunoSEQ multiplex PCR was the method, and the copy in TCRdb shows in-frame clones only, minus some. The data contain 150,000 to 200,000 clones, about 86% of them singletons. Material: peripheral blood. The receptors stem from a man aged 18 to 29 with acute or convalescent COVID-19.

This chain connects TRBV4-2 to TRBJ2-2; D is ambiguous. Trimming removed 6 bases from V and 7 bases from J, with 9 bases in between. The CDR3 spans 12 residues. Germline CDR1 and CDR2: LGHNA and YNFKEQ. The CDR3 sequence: CASRLGDGELFF. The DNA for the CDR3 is TGTGCCAGCAGACTGGGCGACGGGGAGCTGTTTTTT.

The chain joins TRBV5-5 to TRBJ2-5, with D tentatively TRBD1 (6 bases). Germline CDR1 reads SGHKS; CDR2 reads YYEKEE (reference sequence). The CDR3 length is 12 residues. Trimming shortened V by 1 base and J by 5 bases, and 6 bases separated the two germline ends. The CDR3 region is CASSLQGETQYF. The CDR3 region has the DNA TGTGCCAGCAGCTTGCAGGGGGAGACCCAGTACTTC. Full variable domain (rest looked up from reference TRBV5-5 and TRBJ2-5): DAGVTQSPTHLIKTRGQQVTLRCSPISGHKSVSWYQQVLGQGPQFIFQYYEKEERGRGNFPDRFSARQFPNYSSELNVNALLLGDSALYLCASSLQGETQYFGPGTRLLVL.

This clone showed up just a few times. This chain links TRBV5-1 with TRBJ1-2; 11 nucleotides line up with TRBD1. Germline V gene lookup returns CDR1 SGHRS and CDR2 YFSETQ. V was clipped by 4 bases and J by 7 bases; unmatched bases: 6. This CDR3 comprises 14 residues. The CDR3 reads CASSRPGQGVGYTF. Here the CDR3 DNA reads TGCGCCAGCAGCCGCCCGGGACAGGGGGTTGGCTACACCTTC.